A selection of T cell receptor beta chains follows, all from one sample in a study of metastatic and nonmetastatic thyroid tumors. TCRdb re-called the PCR reads with MiXCR. The data show roughly 25,000 clones, around 15% seen once. Sequencing used blood. These receptors all stem from a female donor with papillary thyroid cancer or a benign thyroid nodule (not recorded which). Some clones in this sample may be carry-over from other donors' samples. The CDR3 runs from the conserved cysteine through the conserved F or W. The order of the fields is J gene, D gene, clone size, V gene, CDR3 DNA, CDR3 protein. The D gene is left open where the match is weak. The size of a clone is reported for some rows only, either as once, few or many, or as a class for expanded clones.

>TRBJ2-7|NA|many|TRBV2
TGTGCCAGCAGTGACGGGGTTTACGAGCAGTACTTC
CASSDGVYEQYF
>TRBJ2-5|NA|many|TRBV28
TGTGCCAGCAGTTTATCTACTAGGACCCAGTACTTC
CASSLSTRTQYF
>TRBJ2-1|NA|many|TRBV5-1
TGCGCCAGCAGCATTCAACAGGGCAATGAGCAGTTCTTC
CASSIQQGNEQFF
>TRBJ1-6|NA|many|TRBV12-3/TRBV12-4
TGTGCCAGCAGCCCGTCAGGGGCGGGTAATTCACCCCTCCACTTT
CASSPSGAGNSPLHF
>TRBJ2-2|NA|NA|TRBV12-3/TRBV12-4
TGTGCCAGCAGTTTGGGAACCGGGGAGCTGTTTTTT
CASSLGTGELFF
>TRBJ1-2|TRBD1|once|TRBV20-1
TGCAGTGCTCTAGGGGGACAGTATGGCTACACCTTC
CSALGGQYGYTF
>TRBJ2-7|TRBD2|NA|TRBV6-5
TGTGCCAGCAGTTACTCGAAGATTCGTCGGGAGGGCCGAAACGAGCAGTACTTC
CASSYSKIRREGRNEQYF
>TRBJ2-3|NA|NA|TRBV11-3
TGTGCCAGCAGCTTTGGACAAGATACGCAGTATTTT
CASSFGQDTQYF
>TRBJ2-1|TRBD2|many|TRBV3-1
TGTGCCAGCAGCCAGACTAGCGGCCTCTCCTACAATGAGCAGTTCTTC
CASSQTSGLSYNEQFF
>TRBJ2-7|TRBD1|many|TRBV7-8
TGTGCCAGCAGAAGACAGGGGGCCCCCTCCTACGAGCAGTACTTC
CASRRQGAPSYEQYF
>TRBJ1-1|NA|medium-sized|TRBV18
TGTGCCAGCTCACCAGGGCTGAACACTGAAGCTTTCTTT
CASSPGLNTEAFF
>TRBJ2-1|TRBD2|many|TRBV7-2
TGTGCCAGCAGCTTTGGCGGGGGCTCCTACAATGAGCAGTTCTTC
CASSFGGGSYNEQFF
>TRBJ2-2|TRBD2|many|TRBV15
TGTGCCGCGGGGGGTTACACCGGGGAGCTGTTTTTT
CAAGGYTGELFF
>TRBJ2-1|NA|many|TRBV6-1
TGTGCCTCGGTGGGAGAGAATGAGCAGTTCTTC
CASVGENEQFF
>TRBJ2-7|NA|NA|TRBV7-6
TGTGCCAGCAGCCGGGGGCTGGGCTGGCGGGAGCACTACGAGCAGTACTTC
CASSRGLGWREHYEQYF
>TRBJ2-1|NA|many|TRBV19
TGTGCCAGTAGTATGAGGGATGGCAATGAGCAGTTCTTC
CASSMRDGNEQFF
>TRBJ2-1|NA|many|TRBV7-3
TGTGCCAGCAGCTTCGCGGGCGTCAATGAGCAGTTCTTC
CASSFAGVNEQFF
>TRBJ1-3|NA|many|TRBV3-1
TGTGCCAGCAGCGCCTCTCTGGGAAACACCATATATTTT
CASSASLGNTIYF
>TRBJ2-3|TRBD2|many|TRBV5-1
TGCGCCAGCACTCTGAGCGGGAGAGGGACAGATACGCAGTATTTT
CASTLSGRGTDTQYF
>TRBJ1-1|NA|NA|TRBV6-5
TGTGCCAGCAGTTACTCCCCTGGACGGAACAATGAAGCTTTCTTT
CASSYSPGRNNEAFF
>TRBJ1-1|NA|many|TRBV6-1
TGTGCCAGCAGGGGACCGGGGGGAAGTACTGAAGCTTTCTTT
CASRGPGGSTEAFF
>TRBJ2-1|TRBD2|NA|TRBV6-1
TGTGCCAGCAGCGGGACTAGCGGGAGAGAGCAGTTCTTC
CASSGTSGREQFF
>TRBJ2-3|NA|many|TRBV29-1
TGCAGCGCACCATCAGGGGCCCCAGATACGCAGTATTTT
CSAPSGAPDTQYF
>TRBJ1-6|NA|NA|TRBV20-1
TGCAGTGCTAGAGATGGGGGGGCGGCTTATTCACCCCTCCACTTT
CSARDGGAAYSPLHF
>TRBJ2-3|NA|many|TRBV6-4
TGTGCCAGCAGTGACTCCGCGACAGATACGCAGTATTTT
CASSDSATDTQYF
>TRBJ2-3|TRBD1|many|TRBV28
TGTGCCAGCAGTCCTGCCGGGACAGGGTCAGATACGCAGTATTTT
CASSPAGTGSDTQYF
>TRBJ1-1|NA|many|TRBV27
TGTGCCAGCAGTCTTACAGGGTGGAGAGGGAACACTGAAGCTTTCTTT
CASSLTGWRGNTEAFF
>TRBJ1-1|NA|many|TRBV28
TGTGCCAGCAGTTTAGGGGGGGCGATCCCTGAAGCTTTCTTT
CASSLGGAIPEAFF
>TRBJ2-1|TRBD2|many|TRBV12-3/TRBV12-4
TGTGCCAGCAGATTCGGCTCTAGCGGAAGCTCCTACAATGAGCAGTTCTTC
CASRFGSSGSSYNEQFF
>TRBJ2-1|NA|many|TRBV12-3/TRBV12-4
TGTGCCAGCAGCCCAGGAGACACCGCCTCCTACAATGAGCAGTTCTTC
CASSPGDTASYNEQFF
>TRBJ1-2|NA|NA|TRBV6-2/TRBV6-3
TGTGCCAGCACCTCCGGGTTGTTCTATGGCTACACCTTC
CASTSGLFYGYTF
>TRBJ2-3|NA|many|TRBV7-2
TGTGCCAGCAGCACGGGACTGAGCACAGATACGCAGTATTTT
CASSTGLSTDTQYF
>TRBJ2-7|TRBD2|many|TRBV20-1
TGCAGTGCTCCAAACGGGAGGGCGGCCTACGAGCAGTACTTC
CSAPNGRAAYEQYF
>TRBJ2-1|NA|NA|TRBV12-3/TRBV12-4
TGTGCCAGCAGTTTAGGTCTTTGCAATGAGCAGTTCTTC
CASSLGLCNEQFF
>TRBJ2-7|NA|medium-sized|TRBV6-1
TGTGCCAGCATCTCCCCGACAGGTTCCTACGAGCAGTACTTC
CASISPTGSYEQYF
>TRBJ2-7|TRBD1|many|TRBV20-1
TGCAGTGCTAGCCGCCTCCGGGGACAGACCTACGAGCAGTACTTC
CSASRLRGQTYEQYF
>TRBJ2-7|TRBD2|medium-sized|TRBV3-1
TGTGCCAGCAGCCCGGGACTAGCGGGAGCCTCCTACGAGCAGTACTTC
CASSPGLAGASYEQYF
>TRBJ1-6|NA|medium-sized|TRBV28
TGTGCCAGCAGTCCAGGGGTCGGTAATTCACCCCTCCACTTT
CASSPGVGNSPLHF
>TRBJ2-7|TRBD2|NA|TRBV4-1
TGCGCCAGCAGCTTAGAAGCGGGAGGTACCTACGAGCAGTACTTC
CASSLEAGGTYEQYF
>TRBJ1-3|NA|many|TRBV9
TGTGCCAGCAGCGGGGGGGGCTCTGGAAACACCATATATTTT
CASSGGGSGNTIYF
>TRBJ2-3|NA|many|TRBV5-6
TGTGCCAGCAGCTTGCCGGGCACAGATACGCAGTATTTT
CASSLPGTDTQYF
>TRBJ2-3|TRBD1|many|TRBV7-9
TGTGCCAGCAGCTTCGGACAGGGAACAGATACGCAGTATTTT
CASSFGQGTDTQYF
>TRBJ1-3|TRBD1|NA|TRBV7-8
TGTGCCAGCAGCTCGGGGACAGTAGTCTCTGGAAACACCATATATTTT
CASSSGTVVSGNTIYF
>TRBJ2-5|TRBD2|many|TRBV6-1
TGTGCCAGCTCCGGGGGGGGGGGAGAGACCCAGTACTTC
CASSGGGGETQYF
>TRBJ2-1|TRBD2|many|TRBV5-1
TGCGCCAGCACTCCCTTGACTAGCACCCATGAGCAGTTCTTC
CASTPLTSTHEQFF
>TRBJ2-1|TRBD2|many|TRBV5-1
TGCGCCAGCAGCTTTCTAGCGGGACTCAATGAGCAGTTCTTC
CASSFLAGLNEQFF
>TRBJ2-3|TRBD1|many|TRBV20-1
TGCAGTGCTAGAGACGGGACAGCCACAGATACGCAGTATTTT
CSARDGTATDTQYF
>TRBJ2-7|TRBD1|many|TRBV7-7
TGTGCTAGCAGCTTAGGCACAGGGGGAACCTACGAGCAGTACTTC
CASSLGTGGTYEQYF